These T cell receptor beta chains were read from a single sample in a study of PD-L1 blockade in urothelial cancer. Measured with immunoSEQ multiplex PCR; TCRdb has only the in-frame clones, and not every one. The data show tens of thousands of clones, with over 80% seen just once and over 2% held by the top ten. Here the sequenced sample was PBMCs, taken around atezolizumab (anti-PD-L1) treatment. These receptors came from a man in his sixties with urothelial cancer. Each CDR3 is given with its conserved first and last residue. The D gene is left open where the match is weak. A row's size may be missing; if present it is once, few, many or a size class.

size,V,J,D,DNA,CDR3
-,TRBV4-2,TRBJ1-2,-,TGTGCCAGCAGGGAAGGGGCGGATGGCTACACCTTC,CASREGADGYTF
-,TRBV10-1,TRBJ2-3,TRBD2,TGCGCCAGCAGTGACGGGGGGTCCACAGATACGCAGTATTTT,CASSDGGSTDTQYF
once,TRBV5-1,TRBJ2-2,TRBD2,TGCGCCAGCAGCCCTCTAGCGGGGGGGCGTCTGTTCACCGGGGAGCTGTTTTTT,CASSPLAGGRLFTGELFF
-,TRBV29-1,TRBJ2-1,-,TGCAGCGTTGATCCCGACGGCGGTGAGCAGTTCTTC,CSVDPDGGEQFF
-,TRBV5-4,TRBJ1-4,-,TGTGCCAGCAGCTTGGGAAGGGGTACTGAAAAACTGTTTTTT,CASSLGRGTEKLFF
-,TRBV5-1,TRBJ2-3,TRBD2,TGCGCCAGCAGCCCCTTTAGCGGGGGGGGAGATACGCAGTATTTT,CASSPFSGGGDTQYF
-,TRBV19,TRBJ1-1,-,TGTGCCAGTAGAGCCCCTCAAATGACTGAAGCTTTCTTT,CASRAPQMTEAFF
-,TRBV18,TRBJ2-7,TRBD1,TGTGCCAGCTCACGGGACAGTATCTCCTACGAGCAGTACTTC,CASSRDSISYEQYF
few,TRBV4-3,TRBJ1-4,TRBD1,TGCGCCAGCAGCCGGGACCGGGACAGGAATGAAAAACTGTTTTTT,CASSRDRDRNEKLFF
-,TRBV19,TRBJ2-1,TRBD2,TGTGCCAGTTCTTTGGCTAGCGGGAACTACAATGAGCAGTTCTTC,CASSLASGNYNEQFF
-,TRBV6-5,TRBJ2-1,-,TGTGCCAGCAGTTACTCGACGGGACTTCACAATGAGCAGTTCTTC,CASSYSTGLHNEQFF
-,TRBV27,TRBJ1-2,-,TGTGCCAGCAGTTTAAATAGAGGTCCCTATGGCTACACCTTC,CASSLNRGPYGYTF
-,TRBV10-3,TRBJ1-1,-,TGTGCCATCAGTCGGGACACTGAAGCTTTCTTT,CAISRDTEAFF
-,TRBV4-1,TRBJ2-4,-,TGCGCCAGCAGCCAAGATCTGGGGACTCGGGTAGGAGCCAAAAACATTCAGTACTTC,CASSQDLGTRVGAKNIQYF
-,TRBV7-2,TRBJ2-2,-,TGTGCCAGCAGCCTAACCCGGGCGGGCACCGGGGAGCTGTTTTTT,CASSLTRAGTGELFF
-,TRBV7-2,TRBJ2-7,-,TGTGCCAGCAGCCCGTCACTCTTTGCCGAGCAGTACTTC,CASSPSLFAEQYF
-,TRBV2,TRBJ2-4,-,TGTGCCAGCAGGGGGGCTGGGGCCAAAAACATTCAGTACTTC,CASRGAGAKNIQYF
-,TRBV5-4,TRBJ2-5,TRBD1,TGTGCCAGCAGCTTGGGGACAGGGGGCTTATTAGAGACCCAGTACTTC,CASSLGTGGLLETQYF
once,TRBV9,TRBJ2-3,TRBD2,TGTGCCAGCAGCGTAGGGAATAGCGGGATTACAGATACGCAGTATTTT,CASSVGNSGITDTQYF
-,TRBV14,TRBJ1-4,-,TGTGCCAGCAGCCAAGGGCAGGGTGCAACTAATGAAAAACTGTTTTTT,CASSQGQGATNEKLFF
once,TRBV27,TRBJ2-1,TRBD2,TGTGCCAGTCGCGGGGGGAGCTCCTACAATGAGCAGTTCTTC,CASRGGSSYNEQFF
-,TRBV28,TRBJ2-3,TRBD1,TGTGCCAGCAGCCCCCGGGACAGGTACACAGATACGCAGTATTTT,CASSPRDRYTDTQYF
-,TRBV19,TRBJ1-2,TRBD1,TGTGCCAGTAGCACCCGGGACAGCTATGGCTACACCTTC,CASSTRDSYGYTF
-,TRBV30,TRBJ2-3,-,TGTGCCTGGAGTCCAGCAGATACGCAGTATTTT,CAWSPADTQYF